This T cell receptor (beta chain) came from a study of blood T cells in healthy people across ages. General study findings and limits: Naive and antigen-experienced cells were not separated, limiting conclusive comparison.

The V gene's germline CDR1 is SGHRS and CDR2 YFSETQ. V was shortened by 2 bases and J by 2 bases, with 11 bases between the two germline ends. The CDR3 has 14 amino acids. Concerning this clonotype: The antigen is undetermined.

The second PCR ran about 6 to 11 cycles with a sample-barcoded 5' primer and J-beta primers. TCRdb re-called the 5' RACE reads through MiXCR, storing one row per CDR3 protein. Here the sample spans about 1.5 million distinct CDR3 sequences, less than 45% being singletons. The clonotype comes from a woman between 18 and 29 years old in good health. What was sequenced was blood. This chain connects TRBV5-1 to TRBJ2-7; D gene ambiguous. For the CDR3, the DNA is TGCGCCAGCAGCTTAAGTTTTCCCCCCTACGAGCAGTACTTC. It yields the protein CASSLSFPPYEQYF.